This T cell receptor (beta chain) was observed in a study of blood T cell repertoires in COVID-19. For the study at large: Acute-phase and convalescent COVID-19 samples originated in the United States, Italy and Spain.

Seattle participants joined during active infection and were tracked over time. V was clipped by 4 bases and J by 1 base, with 17 bases between them. This CDR3 comprises 18 residues. Germline V CDR1 and CDR2: MNHEY, SMNVEV (reference sequence). Original processing methods: Estimates of nucleated cell counts were drawn from the amplification of reference gene primers. Produced via immunoSEQ multiplex PCR; TCRdb's table is partial and in-frame only. Clone size and V and J calls were adopted from that table, with D and trimming inferred from the DNA. The sample includes 400,000 or so clones, about nine tenths of them seen just once.

The gene calls are TRBV27 and TRBJ2-6, with D tentatively TRBD1 (6 bases). The specimen was peripheral blood. The TCR comes from a middle-aged woman with COVID-19, enrolled during active disease. CDR3 sequence: CASSYLDSVFSGANVLTF. The CDR3 nucleotides are TGTGCCAGCAGTTACCTGGACAGTGTCTTTTCTGGGGCCAACGTCCTGACTTTC.